Listed here is a single T cell receptor beta chain. It was with unique molecular identifiers that the TCRbeta library was prepared. TCRdb redid the calling of the PCR reads with MiXCR, one entry per CDR3 protein. This sample has approximately 510,000 distinct CDR3 sequences, with approximately 16% found just once. Germline V lookup: CDR1 LGHNA, CDR2 YNFKEQ. The CDR3 consists of 15 residues. With 1 base clipped from V and 2 bases from J, the junction kept 5 bases outside the gene matches. This sample is drawn from a study of T-cell reconstitution after alpha-beta-depleted transplantation in children. This TCR came from a human donor who donated a stem cell graft to a child with acute lymphoblastic leukemia. The sample in question was PBMCs from the stem cell graft donor, obtained from the stem cell graft. The chain combines TRBV4-2 with TRBJ2-7, with 7 positions matching TRBD1. CDR3 protein: CASSQGQGAPYEQYF. In nucleotides, the CDR3 is TGTGCCAGCAGCCAAGGACAGGGAGCTCCCTACGAGCAGTACTTC.